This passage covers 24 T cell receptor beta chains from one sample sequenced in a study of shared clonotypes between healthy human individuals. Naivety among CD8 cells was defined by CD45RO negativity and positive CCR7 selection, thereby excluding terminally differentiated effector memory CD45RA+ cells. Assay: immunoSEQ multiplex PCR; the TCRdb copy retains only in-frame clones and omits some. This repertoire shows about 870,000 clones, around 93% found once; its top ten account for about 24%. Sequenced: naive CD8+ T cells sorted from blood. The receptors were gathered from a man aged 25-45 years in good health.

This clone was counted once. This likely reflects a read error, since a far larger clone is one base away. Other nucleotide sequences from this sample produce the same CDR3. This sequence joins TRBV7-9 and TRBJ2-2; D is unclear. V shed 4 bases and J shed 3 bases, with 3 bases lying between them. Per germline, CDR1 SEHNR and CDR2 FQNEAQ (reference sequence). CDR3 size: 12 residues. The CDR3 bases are TGTGCCAGCAGCTCGGACACCGGGGAGCTGTTTTTT. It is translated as CASSSDTGELFF. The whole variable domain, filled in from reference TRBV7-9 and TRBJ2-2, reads DTGVSQNPRHKITKRGQNVTFRCDPISEHNRLYWYRQTLGQGPEFLTYFQNEAQLEKSRLLSDRFSAERPKGSFSTLEIQRTEQGDSAMYLCASSSDTGELFFGEGSRLTVL.

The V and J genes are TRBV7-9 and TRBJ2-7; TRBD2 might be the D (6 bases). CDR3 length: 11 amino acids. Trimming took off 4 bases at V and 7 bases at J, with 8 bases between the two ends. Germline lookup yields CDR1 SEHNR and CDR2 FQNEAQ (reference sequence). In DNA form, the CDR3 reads TGTGCCAGCAGCTCTCGGGAGGAGCAGTACTTC. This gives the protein CASSSREEQYF.

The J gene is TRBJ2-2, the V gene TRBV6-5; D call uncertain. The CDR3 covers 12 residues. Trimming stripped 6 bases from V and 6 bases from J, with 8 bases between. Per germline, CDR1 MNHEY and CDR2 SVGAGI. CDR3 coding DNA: TGTGCCAGCAGACTTGGGGCCGGGGAGCTGTTTTTT. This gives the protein CASRLGAGELFF.

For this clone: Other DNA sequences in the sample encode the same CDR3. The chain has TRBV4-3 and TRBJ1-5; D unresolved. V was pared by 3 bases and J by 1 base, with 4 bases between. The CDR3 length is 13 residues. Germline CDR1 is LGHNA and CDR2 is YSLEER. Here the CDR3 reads CASSQGSNQPQHF. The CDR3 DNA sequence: TGCGCCAGCAGCCAGGGCAGCAATCAGCCCCAGCATTTT.

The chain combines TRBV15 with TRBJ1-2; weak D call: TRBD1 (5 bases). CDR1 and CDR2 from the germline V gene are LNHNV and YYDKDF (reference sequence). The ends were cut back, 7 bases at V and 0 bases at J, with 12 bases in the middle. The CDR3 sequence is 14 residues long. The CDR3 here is CATTWGRSNYGYTF. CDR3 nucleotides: TGTGCCACCACATGGGGCAGATCTAACTATGGCTACACCTTC.

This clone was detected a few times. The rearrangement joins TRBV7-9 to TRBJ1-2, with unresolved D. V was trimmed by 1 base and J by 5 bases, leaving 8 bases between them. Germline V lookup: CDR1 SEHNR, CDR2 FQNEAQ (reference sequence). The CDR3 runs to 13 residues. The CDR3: CASSLVDSYGYTF. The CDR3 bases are TGTGCCAGCAGCTTAGTGGACTCGTATGGCTACACCTTC.

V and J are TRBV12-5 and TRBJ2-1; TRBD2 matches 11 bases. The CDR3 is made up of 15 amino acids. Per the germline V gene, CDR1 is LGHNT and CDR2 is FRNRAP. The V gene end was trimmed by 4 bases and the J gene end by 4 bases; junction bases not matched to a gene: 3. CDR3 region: CASGSGTSGYNEQFF. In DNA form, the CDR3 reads TGTGCTAGTGGTTCTGGGACTAGCGGATACAATGAGCAGTTCTTC.

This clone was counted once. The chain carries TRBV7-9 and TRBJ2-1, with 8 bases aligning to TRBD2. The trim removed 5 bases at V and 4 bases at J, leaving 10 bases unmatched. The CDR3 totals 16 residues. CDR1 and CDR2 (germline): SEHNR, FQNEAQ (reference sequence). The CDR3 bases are TGTGCCAGCAGCCCCGGGGTAGCGGGAAGGTACAATGAGCAGTTCTTC. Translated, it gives CASSPGVAGRYNEQFF.

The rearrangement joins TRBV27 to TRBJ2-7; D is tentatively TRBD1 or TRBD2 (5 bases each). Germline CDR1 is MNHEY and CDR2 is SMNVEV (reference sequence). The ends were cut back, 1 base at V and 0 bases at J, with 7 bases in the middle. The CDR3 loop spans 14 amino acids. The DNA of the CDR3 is TGTGCCAGCAGTTTATGGGGGTCCTCCTACGAGCAGTACTTC. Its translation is CASSLWGSSYEQYF.

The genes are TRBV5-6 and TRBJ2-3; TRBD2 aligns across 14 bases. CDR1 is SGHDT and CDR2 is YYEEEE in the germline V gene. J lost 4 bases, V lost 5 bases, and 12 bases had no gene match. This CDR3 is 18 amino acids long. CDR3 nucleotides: TGTGCCAGCAGTTGGGGGACTAGCGGGAGAGGTGGGGCAGATACGCAGTATTTT. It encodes CASSWGTSGRGGADTQYF.

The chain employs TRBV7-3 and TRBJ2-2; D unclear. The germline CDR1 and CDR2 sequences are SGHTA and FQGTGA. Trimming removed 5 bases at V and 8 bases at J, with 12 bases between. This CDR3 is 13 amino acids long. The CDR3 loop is CASSIDASGELFF. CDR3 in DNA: TGTGCCAGCAGCATTGACGCGTCGGGGGAGCTGTTTTTT. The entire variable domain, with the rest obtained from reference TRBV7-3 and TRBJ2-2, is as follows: GAGVSQTPSNKVTEKGKYVELRCDPISGHTALYWYRQSLGQGPEFLIYFQGTGAADDSGLPNDRFFAVRPEGSVSTLKIQRTERGDSAVYLCASSIDASGELFFGEGSRLTVL.

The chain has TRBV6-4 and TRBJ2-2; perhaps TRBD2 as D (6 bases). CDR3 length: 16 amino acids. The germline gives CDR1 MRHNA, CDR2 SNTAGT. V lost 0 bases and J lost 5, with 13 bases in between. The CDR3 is CASSDSNREFTGELFF. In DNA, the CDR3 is TGTGCCAGCAGTGACTCGAATCGGGAGTTTACCGGGGAGCTGTTTTTT.

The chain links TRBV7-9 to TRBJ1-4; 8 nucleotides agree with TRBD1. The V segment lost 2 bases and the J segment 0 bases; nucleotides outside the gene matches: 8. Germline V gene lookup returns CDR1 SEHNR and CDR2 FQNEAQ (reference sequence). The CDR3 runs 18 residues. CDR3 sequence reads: CASSLWGTGPTTNEKLFF. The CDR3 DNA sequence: TGTGCCAGCAGCTTATGGGGGACAGGCCCTACAACTAATGAAAAACTGTTTTTT.

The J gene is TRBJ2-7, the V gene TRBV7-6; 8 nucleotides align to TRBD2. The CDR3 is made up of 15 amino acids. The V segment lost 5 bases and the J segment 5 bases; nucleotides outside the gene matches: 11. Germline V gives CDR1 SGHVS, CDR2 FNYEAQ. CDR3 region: CASSRSGRGTNEQYF. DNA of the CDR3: TGTGCCAGCAGCCGAAGCGGGAGAGGTACCAACGAGCAGTACTTC. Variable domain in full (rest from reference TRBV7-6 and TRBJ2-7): GAGVSQSPRYKVTKRGQDVALRCDPISGHVSLYWYRQALGQGPEFLTYFNYEAQQDKSGLPNDRFSAERPEGSISTLTIQRTEQRDSAMYRCASSRSGRGTNEQYFGPGTRLTVT.

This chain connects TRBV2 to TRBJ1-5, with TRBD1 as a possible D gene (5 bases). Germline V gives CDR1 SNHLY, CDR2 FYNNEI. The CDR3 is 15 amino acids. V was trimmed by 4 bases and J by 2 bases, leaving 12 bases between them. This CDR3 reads CASSAQGGGNQPQHF. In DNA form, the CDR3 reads TGTGCCAGCAGTGCTCAGGGTGGCGGCAATCAGCCCCAGCATTTT.

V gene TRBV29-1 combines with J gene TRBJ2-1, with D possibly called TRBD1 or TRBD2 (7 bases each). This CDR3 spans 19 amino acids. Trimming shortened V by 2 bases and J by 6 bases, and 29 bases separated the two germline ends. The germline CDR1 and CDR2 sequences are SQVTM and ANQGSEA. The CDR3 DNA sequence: TGCAGCGTTGAATACGCCCAACCTGGGAGGGACAGAGCCTTCAATGAGCAGTTCTTC. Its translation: CSVEYAQPGRDRAFNEQFF.

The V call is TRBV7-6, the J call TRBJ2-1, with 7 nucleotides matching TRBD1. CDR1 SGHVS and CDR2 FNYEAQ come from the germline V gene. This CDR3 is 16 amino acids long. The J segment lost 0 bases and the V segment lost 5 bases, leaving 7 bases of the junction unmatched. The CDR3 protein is CASSPRGSSSYNEQFF. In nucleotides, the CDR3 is TGTGCCAGCAGCCCCAGGGGGTCGAGCTCCTACAATGAGCAGTTCTTC.

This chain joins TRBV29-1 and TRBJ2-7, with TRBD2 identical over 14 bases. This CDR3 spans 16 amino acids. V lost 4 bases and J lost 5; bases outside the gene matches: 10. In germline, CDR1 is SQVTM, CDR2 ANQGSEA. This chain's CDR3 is CSVVGGTSGSLDEQYF. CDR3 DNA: TGCAGCGTTGTAGGGGGGACTAGCGGGAGCTTGGACGAGCAGTACTTC.

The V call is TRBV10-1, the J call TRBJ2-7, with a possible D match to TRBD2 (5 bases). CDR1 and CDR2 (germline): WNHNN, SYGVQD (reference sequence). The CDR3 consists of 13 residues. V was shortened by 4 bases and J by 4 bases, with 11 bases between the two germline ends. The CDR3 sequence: CASSGSGKYEQYF. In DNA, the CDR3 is TGCGCCAGCAGTGGTTCGGGAAAGTACGAGCAGTACTTC.

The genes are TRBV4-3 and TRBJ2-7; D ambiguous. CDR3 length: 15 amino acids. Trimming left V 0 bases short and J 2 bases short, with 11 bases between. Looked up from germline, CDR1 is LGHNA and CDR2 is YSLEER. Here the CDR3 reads CASSQEYKGTYEQYF. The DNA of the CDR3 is TGCGCCAGCAGCCAAGAATATAAGGGAACCTACGAGCAGTACTTC.

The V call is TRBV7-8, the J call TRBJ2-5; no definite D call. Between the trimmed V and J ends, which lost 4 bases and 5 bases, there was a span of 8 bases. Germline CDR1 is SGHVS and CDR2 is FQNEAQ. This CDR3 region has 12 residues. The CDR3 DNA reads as TGTGCCAGCAGCTCCCCTGGGGAGACCCAGTACTTC. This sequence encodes CASSSPGETQYF.

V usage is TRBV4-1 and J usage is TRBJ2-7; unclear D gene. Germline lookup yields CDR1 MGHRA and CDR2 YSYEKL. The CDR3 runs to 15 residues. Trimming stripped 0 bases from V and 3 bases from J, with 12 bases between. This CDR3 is CASSQEVSTLYEQYF. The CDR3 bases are TGCGCCAGCAGCCAAGAGGTCAGTACGCTCTACGAGCAGTACTTC.

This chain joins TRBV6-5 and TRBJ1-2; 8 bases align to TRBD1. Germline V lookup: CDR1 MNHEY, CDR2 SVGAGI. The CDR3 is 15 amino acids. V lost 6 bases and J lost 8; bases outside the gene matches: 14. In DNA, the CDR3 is TGTGCCAGCAGCCTACTCAGGGGGCTGGGTGGGGGCTACACCTTC. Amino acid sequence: CASSLLRGLGGGYTF.

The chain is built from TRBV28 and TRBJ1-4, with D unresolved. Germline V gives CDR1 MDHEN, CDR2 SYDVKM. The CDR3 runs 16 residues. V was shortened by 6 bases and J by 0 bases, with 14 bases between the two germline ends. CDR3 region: CASRSSGTSTNEKLFF. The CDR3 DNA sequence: TGTGCCAGCAGGTCGTCGGGAACATCAACTAATGAAAAACTGTTTTTT.